The 15 T cell receptor beta chains in this list originate from one sample, sequenced in a study of tumor and adjacent non-tumor tissue in lung cancer. RNA was extracted from bulk tissue without any cell sorting. Three rounds of nested PCR, following a modified ARM-PCR protocol, produced the TCRbeta library. Using its own MiXCR run on the multiplex PCR reads, TCRdb lists one record per CDR3 protein. The table includes 120,000 or so distinct CDR3 sequences, roughly 64% detected once. Sequenced sample: lung tumor tissue. These receptors came from a man aged 25-45 years with non-small cell lung cancer.

This clonotype is medium-sized in the sample. This rearrangement joins TRBV24-1 to TRBJ1-5; 7 bases fit TRBD1. This CDR3 has 16 residues. With 9 bases clipped from V and 3 bases from J, the junction kept 13 bases outside the gene matches. Germline CDR1 is KGHDR and CDR2 is SFDVKD. CDR3 in amino acids: CATEFPGQIYNQPQHF. The CDR3 DNA reads TGTGCCACCGAATTCCCGGGACAGATATACAATCAGCCCCAGCATTTT.

Worth noting for this clonotype: One end of the junction does not line up with germline, which may come from a read error. The chain combines TRBV6-5 with TRBJ2-7; D uncertain. The germline V gene has CDR1 MNHEY and CDR2 SVGAGI. The CDR3 has 15 residues. The CDR3 DNA follows: TGTGCCAGCAGTCACGATTCCAGAGGAACCTACGAGCAATACTTC. This codes for CASSHDSRGTYEQYF.

Remarks on this clonotype: A junction end diverges from the germline sequence, so it may reflect a read error. This chain uses TRBV11-2 with TRBJ1-1; the D is unclear. Germline V gives CDR1 SGHAT, CDR2 FQNNGV. The CDR3 length is 13 residues. For the CDR3, the DNA is TGTGCCATCAGCTTAGCGGGGAGGAGTGAAGCTTTCTTT. Translated: CAISLAGRSEAFF.

The V gene is TRBV5-6, the J gene TRBJ2-5; 8 bases fit TRBD1. V shed 3 bases, J shed 5 bases, and the junction held 9 bases outside the gene matches. Germline V gene sequence: CDR1 SGHDT, CDR2 YYEEEE. This CDR3 has 15 amino acids. In DNA, the CDR3 is TGTGCCAGCAGCTCCCCGGGACAGGTGAGGGAGACCCAGTACTTC. Translated, it gives CASSSPGQVRETQYF.

Note on this clonotype: One end of the junction fails to match germline, which may point to a read error. The chain uses TRBV20-1 and TRBJ2-1, with D unclear. The CDR3 has 14 residues. CDR1 and CDR2 (germline): DFQATT, SNEGSKA (reference sequence). CDR3 amino acids: CSAGPVGTLDDQFF. DNA of the CDR3: TGCAGTGCAGGACCAGTGGGAACTTTGGATGACCAGTTCTTC.

In its sample, this clonotype was seen many times. The genes are TRBV11-2 and TRBJ2-1; TRBD2 matches at 13 bases. The length of the CDR3 is 15 residues. CDR1 is SGHAT, CDR2 FQNNGV, per germline. The V segment lost 5 bases and the J segment 7 bases; nucleotides outside the gene matches: 5. The CDR3 here is CASSPGTSGMNEQFF. The CDR3 DNA is TGTGCCAGCAGCCCAGGGACTAGCGGGATGAATGAGCAGTTCTTC.

Many counts were recorded for this clonotype. V usage is TRBV7-9 and J usage is TRBJ1-1, with D maybe TRBD1 (6 bases). The germline CDR1 and CDR2 sequences are SEHNR and FQNEAQ (reference sequence). The V and J ends lost 6 bases and 3 bases respectively, with 8 bases between them. The CDR3 is 12 amino acids. CDR3 nucleotide sequence: TGTGCCAGCAGACAGGGTGACACTGAAGCTTTCTTT. Translation: CASRQGDTEAFF. The whole variable domain, remainder taken from reference TRBV7-9 and TRBJ1-1, is DTGVSQNPRHKITKRGQNVTFRCDPISEHNRLYWYRQTLGQGPEFLTYFQNEAQLEKSRLLSDRFSAERPKGSFSTLEIQRTEQGDSAMYLCASRQGDTEAFFGQGTRLTVV.

Concerning this clonotype: A read error may explain this, as a much larger clone is one base away. This chain connects TRBV12-3 or TRBV12-4 to TRBJ2-1; D is ambiguous. Trimming left V 2 bases short and J 6 bases short, with 5 bases between. The CDR3 length is 12 residues. The CDR3: CASSLSGNEQFF. In nucleotides, the CDR3 is TGTGCCAGCAGTTTATCGGGCAATGAGCAGTTCTTC.

The V and J genes are TRBV6-5 and TRBJ2-7, with D tentatively TRBD2 (5 bases). Germline CDR1 reads MNHEY; CDR2 reads SVGAGI. V was clipped by 8 bases and J by 1 base, with 15 bases between them. The length of the CDR3 is 14 residues. This CDR3 reads CASDTGIASYEQYF. The CDR3 DNA reads TGTGCCAGCGATACCGGGATAGCTTCCTACGAGCAGTACTTC.

The gene calls are TRBV11-3 and TRBJ2-5; 7 bases match TRBD1. The CDR3 length is 15 residues. Trimming removed 2 bases from V and 0 bases from J; junction bases left unmatched: 3. The germline gives CDR1 SGHNT, CDR2 YENEEA. The CDR3 sequence is CASSLNGTDQETQYF. As DNA, the CDR3 is TGTGCCAGCAGCTTAAATGGGACAGACCAAGAGACCCAGTACTTC.

Comments on this clonotype: A read error may account for a junction end that differs from germline. This chain connects TRBV6-1 to TRBJ2-7; 12 nucleotides match TRBD1. This CDR3 is built from 14 residues. Germline V gives CDR1 MNHNS, CDR2 SASEGT. The CDR3 bases are TGTGCGAGCAGTGAAGGGACAGGGGGCTACAAGCAGTACTTC. It is translated as CASSEGTGGYKQYF.

V usage is TRBV4-3 and J usage is TRBJ2-3; D unclear. Germline CDR1 reads LGHNA; CDR2 reads YSLEER. Trimming shortened V by 0 bases and J by 1 base, and 8 bases separated the two germline ends. The CDR3 sequence is 15 residues long. Here the CDR3 DNA reads TGCGCCAGCAGCCAAGACCTATCCGGCACAGATACGCAGTATTTT. Amino acids: CASSQDLSGTDTQYF.

As to this clonotype: Germline is not matched at one junction end, which may reflect a read error. This sequence joins TRBV12-3 or TRBV12-4 and TRBJ2-2, with TRBD1 identical over 11 bases. The CDR3 runs to 16 residues. CDR3 loop: CVSSTGTGGGTGELFF. In DNA, the CDR3 is TGTGTCAGCAGCACCGGGACAGGGGGTGGTACCGGGGAGCTGTTTTTT.

V usage is TRBV20-1 and J usage is TRBJ2-7; tentatively, D is TRBD2 (6 bases). CDR1 and CDR2 (germline): DFQATT, SNEGSKA (reference sequence). The germline V and J ends were trimmed by 1 base and 13 bases, with 20 bases remaining between them. This CDR3 comprises 13 residues. The CDR3 loop is CSARGRGPYGHYF. CDR3 nucleotide sequence: TGCAGTGCTAGAGGGCGGGGCCCCTACGGGCATTACTTC.

Comments on this clonotype: This may arise from a read error, as a much more abundant clone is one base away. This rearrangement joins TRBV20-1 to TRBJ1-1; no clear D. This CDR3 has 12 residues. CDR1 and CDR2 from the germline V gene are DFQATT and SNEGSKA (reference sequence). In nucleotides, the CDR3 is TGCAATGCTTTGGGTGGGGAAGGGGAAGCTTTCTTT. Translating it yields CNALGGEGEAFF.